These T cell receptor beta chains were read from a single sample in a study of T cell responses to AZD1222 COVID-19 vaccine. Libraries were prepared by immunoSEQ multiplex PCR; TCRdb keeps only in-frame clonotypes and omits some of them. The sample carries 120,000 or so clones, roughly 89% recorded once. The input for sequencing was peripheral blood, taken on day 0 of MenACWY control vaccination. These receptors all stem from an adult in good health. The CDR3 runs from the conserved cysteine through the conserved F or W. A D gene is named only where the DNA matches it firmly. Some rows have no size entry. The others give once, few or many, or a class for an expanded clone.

CDR3aa: CASSPPGLADYNEQFF
CDR3nt: TGTGCCAGCAGCCCGCCGGGACTAGCGGATTACAATGAGCAGTTCTTC
j_gene: TRBJ2-1
v_gene: TRBV7-9
abundance: -
d_gene: TRBD2

CDR3aa: CASSLSNSRTGELFF
CDR3nt: TGTGCCAGCAGCTTATCGAACAGCCGGACCGGGGAGCTGTTTTTT
j_gene: TRBJ2-2
v_gene: TRBV11-3
abundance: few
d_gene: -

CDR3aa: CASSRGGRAGETQYF
CDR3nt: TGCGCCAGCAGCCGGGGCGGGAGGGCCGGAGAGACCCAGTACTTC
j_gene: TRBJ2-5
v_gene: TRBV4-1
abundance: -
d_gene: TRBD2

CDR3aa: CASSFTGTHQSSYNEQFF
CDR3nt: TGTGCCAGCAGCTTCACGGGGACACACCAGAGCTCCTACAATGAGCAGTTCTTC
j_gene: TRBJ2-1
v_gene: TRBV11-3
abundance: -
d_gene: -

CDR3aa: CAWRGLAGSYEQYF
CDR3nt: TGTGCCTGGAGGGGTCTAGCGGGGTCCTACGAGCAGTACTTC
j_gene: TRBJ2-7
v_gene: TRBV30
abundance: -
d_gene: TRBD2

CDR3aa: CASSRQRGWGYGYTF
CDR3nt: TGTGCCAGCAGCCGACAAAGGGGTTGGGGCTATGGCTACACCTTC
j_gene: TRBJ1-2
v_gene: TRBV3-1/TRBV3-2
abundance: -
d_gene: -

CDR3aa: CASSPIVGTLF
CDR3nt: TGTGCCAGCAGCCCCATAGTGGGGACCCTTTTT
j_gene: TRBJ2-2
v_gene: TRBV21-1
abundance: -
d_gene: -

CDR3aa: CASSMGGQDTQYF
CDR3nt: TGTGCCAGTAGTATGGGGGGGCAAGATACGCAGTATTTT
j_gene: TRBJ2-3
v_gene: TRBV19
abundance: -
d_gene: -

CDR3aa: CASSSWEVDEQFF
CDR3nt: TGTGCCAGCAGCTCTTGGGAAGTAGATGAGCAGTTCTTC
j_gene: TRBJ2-1
v_gene: TRBV7-9
abundance: -
d_gene: -

CDR3aa: CASTRDGGGDEKLFF
CDR3nt: TGTGCCAGCACTAGGGACGGCGGGGGAGACGAAAAACTGTTTTTT
j_gene: TRBJ1-4
v_gene: TRBV19
abundance: -
d_gene: -

CDR3aa: CASRREGLYNEQFF
CDR3nt: TGTGCCAGCAGGAGGGAGGGCTTATACAATGAGCAGTTCTTC
j_gene: TRBJ2-1
v_gene: TRBV6-5
abundance: -
d_gene: TRBD2

CDR3aa: CAKSGTSFSGANVLTF
CDR3nt: TGTGCCAAATCCGGGACATCCTTCTCTGGGGCCAACGTCCTGACTTTC
j_gene: TRBJ2-6
v_gene: TRBV30
abundance: -
d_gene: -

CDR3aa: CASSFSYEQYF
CDR3nt: TGTGCCAGCAGTTTCTCCTACGAGCAGTACTTC
j_gene: TRBJ2-7
v_gene: TRBV12-3/TRBV12-4
abundance: -
d_gene: -

CDR3aa: CASSYVVETGELFF
CDR3nt: TGTGCCAGCAGCTACGTGGTCGAAACCGGGGAGCTGTTTTTT
j_gene: TRBJ2-2
v_gene: TRBV7-9
abundance: -
d_gene: -

CDR3aa: CASSLDRGRAGGYTF
CDR3nt: TGTGCCAGCAGCTTGGACAGGGGACGGGCCGGTGGCTACACCTTC
j_gene: TRBJ1-2
v_gene: TRBV13
abundance: -
d_gene: TRBD1

CDR3aa: CASSLSESGGGRRNEQFF
CDR3nt: TGTGCCAGCAGCTTATCCGAAAGCGGGGGTGGTCGTAGAAATGAGCAGTTCTTC
j_gene: TRBJ2-1
v_gene: TRBV7-3
abundance: -
d_gene: TRBD2

CDR3aa: CASSTQWGLGEYF
CDR3nt: TGTGCCAGCAGCACGCAGTGGGGACTGGGGGAGTATTTT
j_gene: TRBJ2-3
v_gene: TRBV11-2
abundance: -
d_gene: -

CDR3aa: CASGPGLAGGGETQYF
CDR3nt: TGTGCTAGTGGGCCCGGACTAGCGGGAGGAGGAGAGACCCAGTACTTC
j_gene: TRBJ2-5
v_gene: TRBV12-5
abundance: -
d_gene: TRBD2

CDR3aa: CASSDEGGTERRSNQPQHF
CDR3nt: TGTGCCAGCAGTGACGAGGGAGGTACAGAGAGAAGGAGCAATCAGCCCCAGCATTTT
j_gene: TRBJ1-5
v_gene: TRBV6-4
abundance: -
d_gene: -

CDR3aa: CSASQSGRDYEQYF
CDR3nt: TGCAGTGCTAGTCAGTCCGGGAGGGATTACGAGCAGTACTTC
j_gene: TRBJ2-7
v_gene: TRBV20-1
abundance: -
d_gene: TRBD2

CDR3aa: CASSSSGRAYNEQFF
CDR3nt: TGTGCCAGCAGCTCGAGCGGGAGGGCCTACAATGAGCAGTTCTTC
j_gene: TRBJ2-1
v_gene: TRBV7-9
abundance: -
d_gene: TRBD2

CDR3aa: CASSPGYEQYF
CDR3nt: TGTGCCAGTAGTCCTGGGTACGAGCAGTACTTC
j_gene: TRBJ2-7
v_gene: TRBV19
abundance: -
d_gene: -